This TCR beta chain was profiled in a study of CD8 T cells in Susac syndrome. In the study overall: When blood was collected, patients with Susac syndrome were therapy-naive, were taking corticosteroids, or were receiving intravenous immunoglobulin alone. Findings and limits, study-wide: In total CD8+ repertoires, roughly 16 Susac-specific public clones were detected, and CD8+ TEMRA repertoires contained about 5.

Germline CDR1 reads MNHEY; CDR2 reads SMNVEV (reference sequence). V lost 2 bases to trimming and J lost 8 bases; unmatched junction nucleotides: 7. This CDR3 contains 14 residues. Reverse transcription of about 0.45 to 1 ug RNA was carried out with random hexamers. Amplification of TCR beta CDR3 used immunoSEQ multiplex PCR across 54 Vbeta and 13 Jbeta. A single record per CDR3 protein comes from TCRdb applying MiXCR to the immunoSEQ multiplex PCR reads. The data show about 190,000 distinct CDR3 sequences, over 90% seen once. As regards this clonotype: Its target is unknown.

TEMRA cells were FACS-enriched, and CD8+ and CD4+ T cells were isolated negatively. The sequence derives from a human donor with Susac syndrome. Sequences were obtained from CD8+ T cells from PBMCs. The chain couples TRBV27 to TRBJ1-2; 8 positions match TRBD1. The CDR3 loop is CASSLQGAFSGYTF. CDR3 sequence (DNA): TGTGCCAGCAGTTTACAGGGGGCTTTTTCCGGCTACACCTTC.